One sample yielded the 11 T cell receptor beta chains listed below, sequenced in a study of beta chain features in type 1 diabetes. The investigators reverse transcribed all of the isolated RNA, so they sequenced expressed TCRB transcripts. Some clones are missing from TCRdb's copy, which holds only in-frame ones; the method was immunoSEQ multiplex PCR. The sample holds about 370,000 clones; about 14% are singletons and the top ten take roughly 0.017%. The specimen sequenced was naive CD4+ T cells from blood. The receptor source for this set is a woman aged 18-29 years in good health.

This sequence joins TRBV6-5 and TRBJ2-1; 7 bases line up with TRBD1. Per the germline V gene, CDR1 is MNHEY and CDR2 is SVGAGI. CDR3 length: 15 residues. V gave up 6 bases and J gave up 3 bases; unmatched junction bases: 8. Written as DNA, the CDR3 is TGTGCCAGCAGCCATAACAGGGGCCTCTACAATGAGCAGTTCTTC. Its protein product is CASSHNRGLYNEQFF.

This clone was observed a few times. V is TRBV4-3 and J is TRBJ2-1, with TRBD2 matching 11 bases. After removal of 4 bases from V and 6 bases from J, the junction contained 11 bases not matched to a gene. The CDR3 runs 17 residues. The germline gives CDR1 LGHNA, CDR2 YSLEER. The CDR3, as DNA: TGCGCCAGCAGCCTCAGTAAGACTAGCGGGGCTGGCAATGAGCAGTTCTTC. Translation: CASSLSKTSGAGNEQFF.

The CDR3 here is CASSSPKTRVLTDTQYF. CDR3 nucleotides: TGTGCCAGCAGCTCACCTAAGACTAGGGTCTTAACAGATACGCAGTATTTT. The chain couples TRBV7-9 to TRBJ2-3, with D possibly being TRBD2 (6 bases). The CDR3 runs 17 residues. Trimming left V 4 bases short and J 3 bases short, with 20 bases between. The germline gives CDR1 SEHNR, CDR2 FQNEAQ (reference sequence).

The sample holds a few counts of this clone. The J gene is TRBJ1-2, the V gene TRBV13; maybe TRBD1 (6 bases). The CDR3 consists of 14 residues. The V gene lost 5 bases and the J gene lost 4 bases, with 14 bases spanning the gap. CDR1 PRHDT and CDR2 FYEKMQ come from the germline V gene (reference sequence). The CDR3 loop is CASSVRQAPYGYTF. The DNA of the CDR3 is TGTGCCAGCAGCGTCCGACAGGCGCCCTATGGCTACACCTTC.

This clone was observed a few times. This sequence joins TRBV2 and TRBJ2-2; D possibly corresponds to TRBD2 (5 bases). CDR1 and CDR2 from the germline V gene are SNHLY and FYNNEI. V was trimmed by 4 bases and J by 5 bases, leaving 11 bases between them. The CDR3 sequence is 14 residues long. The CDR3 here is CASSAGRGTGELFF. The CDR3 nucleotides are TGTGCCAGCAGTGCGGGGAGAGGTACCGGGGAGCTGTTTTTT. Based on the CDR3 plus reference TRBV2 and TRBJ2-2, the full variable domain is EPEVTQTPSHQVTQMGQEVILRCVPISNHLYFYWYRQILGQKVEFLVSFYNNEISEKSEIFDDQFSVERPDGSNFTLKIRSTKLEDSAMYFCASSAGRGTGELFFGEGSRLTVL.

This chain connects TRBV7-2 to TRBJ2-7, with a weak D call TRBD2 (5 bases). The CDR3 consists of 14 residues. Germline values: CDR1 SGHTA, CDR2 FQGNSA. The V end was cut by 5 bases, the J end by 2 bases, with 13 bases between. CDR3 sequence: CASSLGGTPYEQYF. The CDR3 nucleotides are TGTGCCAGCAGCCTAGGAGGTACCCCCTACGAGCAGTACTTC.

This clone was seen a handful of times. V is TRBV28 and J is TRBJ2-1, with D possibly TRBD1 on 5 matching bases. V lost 3 bases to trimming and J lost 8 bases, with 20 bases between them. This CDR3 has 16 amino acids. Germline V gene data show CDR1 as MDHEN and CDR2 as SYDVKM. The CDR3 loop reads CASSFPTGYSRDEQFF. The CDR3 nucleotides are TGTGCCAGCAGTTTTCCCACAGGTTATTCAAGGGATGAGCAGTTCTTC.

This clone was detected a few times. This rearrangement joins TRBV28 to TRBJ2-1; 8 positions match TRBD2. J was trimmed by 3 bases and V by 6 bases; bases with no gene match: 7. CDR1 is MDHEN and CDR2 is SYDVKM in the germline V gene. The CDR3 length is 15 residues. The CDR3 sequence: CASRTLAANYNEQFF. The CDR3 DNA reads as TGTGCCAGCAGAACACTAGCGGCTAACTACAATGAGCAGTTCTTC.

This clone was recorded a few times. The chain links TRBV29-1 to TRBJ2-4; a weak D match, TRBD1 (6 bases). CDR3 size: 16 residues. Deletions cut 1 base from V and 2 bases from J, with 15 bases between. Germline V CDR1 and CDR2: SQVTM, ANQGSEA. CDR3 sequence reads: CSVEAAKGDSKNIQYF. CDR3 DNA sequence: TGCAGCGTTGAAGCGGCAAAGGGGGATTCCAAAAACATTCAGTACTTC.

This chain uses TRBV19 with TRBJ1-2; TRBD1 aligns across 7 bases. V shed 8 bases and J 7 bases; nucleotides not matched to a gene: 10. Germline lookup yields CDR1 LNHDA and CDR2 SQIVND (reference sequence). The length of the CDR3 is 13 residues. CDR3 nucleotides: TGTGCCAGTTATGACAGGGTCCTGGTTGGCTACACCTTC. Protein: CASYDRVLVGYTF.

There are a few counts of this clone. The V gene is TRBV30, the J gene TRBJ1-1; TRBD1 matches at 11 bases. Trimming removed 1 base from V and 4 bases from J; junction bases left unmatched: 2. The CDR3 is 14 residues long. Germline V gives CDR1 GTSNPN, CDR2 SVGIG (reference sequence). This CDR3 is CAWSGGTGGTEAFF. The CDR3, as DNA: TGTGCCTGGAGTGGCGGGACAGGGGGCACTGAAGCTTTCTTT. Based on the CDR3 plus reference TRBV30 and TRBJ1-1, the full variable domain is SQTIHQWPATLVQPVGSPLSLECTVEGTSNPNLYWYRQAAGRGLQLLFYSVGIGQISSEVPQNLSASRPQDRQFILSSKKLLLSDSGFYLCAWSGGTGGTEAFFGQGTRLTVV.